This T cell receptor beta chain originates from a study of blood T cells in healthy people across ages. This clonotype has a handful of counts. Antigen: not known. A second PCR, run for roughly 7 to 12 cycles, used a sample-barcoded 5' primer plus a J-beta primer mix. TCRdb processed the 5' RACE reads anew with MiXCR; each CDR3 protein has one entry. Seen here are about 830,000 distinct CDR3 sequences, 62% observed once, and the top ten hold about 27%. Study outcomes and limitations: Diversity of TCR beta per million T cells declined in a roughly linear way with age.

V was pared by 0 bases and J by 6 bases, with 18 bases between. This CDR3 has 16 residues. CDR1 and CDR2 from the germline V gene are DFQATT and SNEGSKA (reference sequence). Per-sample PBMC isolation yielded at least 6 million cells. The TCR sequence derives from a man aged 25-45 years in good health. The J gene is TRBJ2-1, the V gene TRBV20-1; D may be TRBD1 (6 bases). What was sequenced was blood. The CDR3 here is CSARDDTGSYRNEQFF. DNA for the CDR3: TGCAGTGCTAGAGATGACACAGGGAGTTATCGCAATGAGCAGTTCTTC.